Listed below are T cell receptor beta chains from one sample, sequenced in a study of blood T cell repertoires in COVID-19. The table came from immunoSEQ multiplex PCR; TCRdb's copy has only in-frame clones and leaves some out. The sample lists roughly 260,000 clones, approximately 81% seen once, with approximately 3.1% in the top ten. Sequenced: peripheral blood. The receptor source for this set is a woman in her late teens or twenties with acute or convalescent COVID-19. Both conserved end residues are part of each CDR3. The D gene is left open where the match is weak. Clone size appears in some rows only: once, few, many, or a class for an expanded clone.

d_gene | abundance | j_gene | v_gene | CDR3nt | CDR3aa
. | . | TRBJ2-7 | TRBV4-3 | TGCGCCAGCAGCCAAGTCCGGGTCAGCCAGCAGTACTTC | CASSQVRVSQQYF
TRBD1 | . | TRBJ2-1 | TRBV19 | TGTGCCACCTCGACAGGGTCCCTCTCCAATGAGCAGTTCTTC | CATSTGSLSNEQFF
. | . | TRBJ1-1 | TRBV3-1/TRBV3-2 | TGTGCCAGCACACAGGGTGGAATTGAAGCTTTCTTT | CASTQGGIEAFF
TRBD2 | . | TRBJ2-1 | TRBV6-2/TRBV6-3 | TGTGCCAGCAGTCAGGCTCTAGCGGGAGAGCTCGGAGACAATGAGCAGTTCTTC | CASSQALAGELGDNEQFF
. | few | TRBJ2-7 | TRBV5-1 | TGCGCCAGCAGCTTGCCATCCTACGAGCAGTACTTC | CASSLPSYEQYF
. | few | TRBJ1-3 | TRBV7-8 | TGTGCCTCTAAGGGCCCAAGGCGGGGAGGCGGAAACACCATATATTTT | CASKGPRRGGGNTIYF
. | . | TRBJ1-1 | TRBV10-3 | TGTGCCATCAGAGACCAGGGTATGGCGAGCACTGAAGCTTTCTTT | CAIRDQGMASTEAFF
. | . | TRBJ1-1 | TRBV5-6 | TGTGCCAGCAGCCGAGGGGGGAACACTGAAGCTTTCTTT | CASSRGGNTEAFF
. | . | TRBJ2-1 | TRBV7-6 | TGTGCCAGCAGCGCAGCGAGGGGGGGGCAGTTCTTC | CASSAARGGQFF
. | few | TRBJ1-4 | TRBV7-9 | TGTGCCAGCAGCCCAACGACAGGCACAAATGAAAAACTGTTTTTT | CASSPTTGTNEKLFF
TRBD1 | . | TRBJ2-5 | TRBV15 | TGTGCCACCAGCAGACCGGGGACAGGGGGAATGGAGACCCAGTACTTC | CATSRPGTGGMETQYF
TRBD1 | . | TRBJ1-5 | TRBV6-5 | TGTGCCAGCAGTTATAGTACAGGGGATAATCAGCCCCAGCATTTT | CASSYSTGDNQPQHF
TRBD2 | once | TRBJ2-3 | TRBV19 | TGTGCCAGTAGTATAGTCGGAATAGTAGCGGGAGAGGGAGATACGCAGTATTTT | CASSIVGIVAGEGDTQYF
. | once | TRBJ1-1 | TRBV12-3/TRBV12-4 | TGTGCCAGCAGTTTCGGTTCCGGCACTGAAGCTTTCTTT | CASSFGSGTEAFF
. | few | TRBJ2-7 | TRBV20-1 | TGCAGTGCTAATGACCGTTTCTACGAGCAGTACTTC | CSANDRFYEQYF
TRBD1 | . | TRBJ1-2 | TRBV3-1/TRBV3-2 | TGTGCCAGCAGCCAAGGTGACAGGGGGGCGAATGGCTACACCTTC | CASSQGDRGANGYTF
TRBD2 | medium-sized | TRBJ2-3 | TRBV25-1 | TGTGCCAGCAGTGAATTAACTAGCGGGAGCCGCGCAGATACGCAGTATTTT | CASSELTSGSRADTQYF
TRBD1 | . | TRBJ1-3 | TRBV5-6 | TGTGCCAGCAGCAGACAGGGTTCGAACACCATATATTTT | CASSRQGSNTIYF
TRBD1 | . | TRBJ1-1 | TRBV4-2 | TGTGCCAGCAGCCAGGGGGGACAGGGGGTTGAAGCTTTCTTT | CASSQGGQGVEAFF
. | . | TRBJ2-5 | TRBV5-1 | TGCGCCAGCAGCATAGCGGCGAGACAAGAGACCCAGTACTTC | CASSIAARQETQYF
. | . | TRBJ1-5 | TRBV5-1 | TGCGCCAGTCGGGCGGGGGGCAATCAGCCCCAGCATTTT | CASRAGGNQPQHF
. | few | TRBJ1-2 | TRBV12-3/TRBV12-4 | TGTGCCAGCAGTTTAGGCCCTACCTATGGCTACACCTTC | CASSLGPTYGYTF
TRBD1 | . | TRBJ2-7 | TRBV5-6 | TGTGCCAGCAGTTCGACGGACAGGGGTAAAGAGCAGTACTTC | CASSSTDRGKEQYF
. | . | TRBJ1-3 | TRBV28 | TGTGCCAGCAGCTCAGGGGCGGCTGGAAACACCATATATTTT | CASSSGAAGNTIYF
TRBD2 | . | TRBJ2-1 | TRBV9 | TGTGCCAGCAGCGTAGGGCAGCGGGAGGGATACAATGAGCAGTTCTTC | CASSVGQREGYNEQFF
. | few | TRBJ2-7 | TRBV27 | TGTGCCAGCAGTTTATCGGGCCAGGGAAATTCCTACGAGCAGTACTTC | CASSLSGQGNSYEQYF
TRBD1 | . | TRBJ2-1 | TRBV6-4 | TGTGCCAGCAGTGACTCGGGGACAGGGGCCTACAATGAGCAGTTCTTC | CASSDSGTGAYNEQFF
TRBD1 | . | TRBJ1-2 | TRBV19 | TGTGCCAGTAGTATTTCGACAGGGGCCTATGGCTACACCTTC | CASSISTGAYGYTF
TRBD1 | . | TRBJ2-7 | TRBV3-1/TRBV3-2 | TGTGCCAGCAGCCAAGCCATAGGACAGGCGTACGAGCAGTACTTC | CASSQAIGQAYEQYF
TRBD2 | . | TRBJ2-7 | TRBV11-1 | TGTGCCAGCAGCGCCGGGGGGGCGGGCTACGAGCAGTACTTC | CASSAGGAGYEQYF
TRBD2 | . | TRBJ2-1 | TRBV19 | TGTGCCAGTAGTGCCCGACACGGAGGGACTAGCGGGAGGGCCAGCAATGAGCAGTTCTTC | CASSARHGGTSGRASNEQFF
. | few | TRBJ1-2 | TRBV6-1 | TGTGCCAGCAGTGAAGCTGCCAGCTATGGCTACACCTTC | CASSEAASYGYTF
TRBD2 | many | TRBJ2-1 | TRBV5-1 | TGCGCCAGCAGCGGCGGTGGGCTAGCGGGAGTATCCTACAATGAGCAGTTCTTC | CASSGGGLAGVSYNEQFF